The 30 T cell receptor beta chains presented below share a single source sample, sequenced in a study of blood T cells in healthy people across ages. The second PCR ran about 7 to 12 cycles with a sample-barcoded 5' primer and J-beta primers. A single record per CDR3 protein comes from TCRdb applying MiXCR to the 5' RACE reads. The sample yields about 640,000 distinct CDR3 sequences, about 53% seen once. Source material: blood. The receptors were sampled from a man aged 55-75 years in good health.

This sequence joins TRBV10-1 and TRBJ2-5; 11 nucleotides match TRBD1. The CDR3 sequence is 16 residues long. J was trimmed by 5 bases and V by 1 base; bases with no gene match: 6. Germline loops: CDR1 WNHNN, CDR2 SYGVQD (reference sequence). CDR3 protein: CASSEWTGGLSETQYF. The CDR3 DNA sequence: TGCGCCAGCAGTGAGTGGACAGGGGGCTTGTCGGAGACCCAGTACTTC.

V usage is TRBV6-1 and J usage is TRBJ2-7; TRBD1 aligns across 10 bases. CDR1 and CDR2 from the germline V gene are MNHNS and SASEGT. The CDR3 sequence is 15 residues long. With V trimmed by 7 bases and J by 5 bases, 11 bases remained unmatched. CDR3 sequence reads: CASNRGTGARHEQYF. In DNA form, the CDR3 reads TGTGCCAGCAATAGAGGGACAGGGGCGCGACACGAGCAGTACTTC.

V and J are TRBV10-3 and TRBJ2-1; 11 bases are shared with TRBD2. This CDR3 spans 13 amino acids. V lost 10 bases, J lost 8 bases, and 7 bases stayed unmatched. The germline gives CDR1 ENHRY, CDR2 SYGVKD. CDR3 sequence: CATISGGGDEQFF. In DNA form, the CDR3 reads TGTGCCACCATTAGCGGGGGGGGTGATGAGCAGTTCTTC.

The chain has TRBV24-1 and TRBJ2-3; 7 bases map to TRBD1. This CDR3 spans 13 amino acids. CDR1 is KGHDR, CDR2 SFDVKD, per germline. V lost 8 bases and J lost 0; bases outside the gene matches: 1. DNA of the CDR3: TGTGCCACCAAGGGACAGAGCACAGATACGCAGTATTTT. Protein sequence: CATKGQSTDTQYF.

The chain employs TRBV13 and TRBJ2-7, with D hard to call. Germline V gene sequence: CDR1 PRHDT, CDR2 FYEKMQ (reference sequence). The CDR3 totals 16 residues. Between the trimmed V and J ends, which lost 0 bases and 3 bases, there was a span of 15 bases. The CDR3 DNA reads as TGTGCCAGCAGCTTAGGTGGTACCTACAAAAACTACGAGCAGTACTTC. This translates into CASSLGGTYKNYEQYF.

The table lists this clonotype with many counts. The rearrangement joins TRBV20-1 to TRBJ2-3; TRBD1 aligns across 9 bases. The CDR3 has 14 amino acids. In germline, CDR1 is DFQATT, CDR2 SNEGSKA (reference sequence). J was trimmed by 6 bases and V by 5 bases; bases with no gene match: 9. DNA for the CDR3: TGCAGTGCTCCCGCCGGGACAGGGCTCGATACGCAGTATTTT. Translation: CSAPAGTGLDTQYF.

This chain links TRBV3-1 with TRBJ1-6, with D unresolved. Germline values: CDR1 LGHDT, CDR2 YNNKEL (reference sequence). The V and J ends lost 1 base and 8 bases respectively, with 6 bases between them. There are 13 residues in the CDR3. The CDR3 loop is CASSQVTDSPLHF. The CDR3 DNA sequence: TGTGCCAGCAGCCAAGTGACGGATTCACCCCTCCACTTT.

This chain connects TRBV20-1 to TRBJ2-7; the match to TRBD1 covers 7 bases. The end of the DNA aligns better with TRBJ2-5, so the J call may be wrong. Germline values: CDR1 DFQATT, CDR2 SNEGSKA (reference sequence). This CDR3 comprises 13 residues. In DNA, the CDR3 is TGCAGTGCTAGAGACCCGGACAGGAGGACCCAGTACTTC. Translating gives CSARDPDRRTQYF.

The chain couples TRBV14 to TRBJ2-7; D unresolved. Germline assignment: CDR1 SGHDN and CDR2 FVKESK. The CDR3 runs to 13 residues. V gave up 0 bases and J gave up 6 bases, with 9 bases separating them. Written as DNA, the CDR3 is TGTGCCAGCAGCCAAGATTCAAGGCTCGAGCAGTACTTC. Protein product: CASSQDSRLEQYF. The whole variable domain, remainder taken from reference TRBV14 and TRBJ2-7, is EAGVTQFPSHSVIEKGQTVTLRCDPISGHDNLYWYRRVMGKEIKFLLHFVKESKQDESGMPNNRFLAERTGGTYSTLKVQPAELEDSGVYFCASSQDSRLEQYFGPGTRLTVT.

This chain uses TRBV20-1 with TRBJ2-2; D uncertain. In germline, CDR1 is DFQATT, CDR2 SNEGSKA (reference sequence). CDR3 size: 15 residues. With 1 base removed from V and 4 bases from J, the gap between germline ends came to 13 bases. The CDR3 is CSARGAASSTGELFF. As DNA, the CDR3 is TGCAGTGCTAGAGGGGCCGCCTCGAGCACCGGGGAGCTGTTTTTT.

This clonotype has just one count. The V gene is TRBV10-2, the J gene TRBJ2-1, with 12 bases lining up with TRBD2. The CDR3 extends over 14 amino acids. Germline CDR1 WSHSY, CDR2 SAAADI. The V gene end was trimmed by 7 bases and the J gene end by 7 bases; junction bases not matched to a gene: 5. CDR3 DNA: TGCGCCAGCAATCTAGCGGGGGGGCATAATGAGCAGTTCTTC. It codes for CASNLAGGHNEQFF.

V gene TRBV5-1 combines with J gene TRBJ2-7; D is tentatively TRBD1 or TRBD2 (5 bases each). V was clipped by 3 bases and J by 5 bases, with 18 bases between them. This CDR3 region has 15 residues. The germline V gene has CDR1 SGHRS and CDR2 YFSETQ. This CDR3 reads CASSSAGTQTNEQYF. The DNA of the CDR3 is TGCGCCAGCAGCTCTGCCGGGACCCAAACTAACGAGCAGTACTTC.

The chain recombines TRBV5-5 with TRBJ2-7, with D perhaps given as TRBD1 or TRBD2 (5 bases each). The DNA matches TRBJ2-5 better at its end, which makes the J call doubtful. Germline V gives CDR1 SGHKS, CDR2 YYEKEE (reference sequence). CDR3 size: 15 residues. CDR3 amino acids: CASTVVPGRQETQYF. The CDR3 bases are TGTGCCAGCACCGTCGTCCCGGGACGGCAAGAGACCCAGTACTTC.

V is TRBV29-1 and J is TRBJ2-1; D is undetermined. CDR3 size: 14 residues. Trimming took 3 bases from V and 5 from J, leaving 14 bases between them. Germline values: CDR1 SQVTM, CDR2 ANQGSEA. In DNA, the CDR3 is TGCAGCGTTGATCGTCTCACCTGGGACAATGAGCAGTTCTTC. Translation: CSVDRLTWDNEQFF.

The chain recombines TRBV7-2 with TRBJ2-7; D call uncertain. Trimming removed 1 base at V and 4 bases at J, with 11 bases between. The CDR3 consists of 14 residues. Germline CDR1 is SGHTA and CDR2 is FQGNSA. CDR3 sequence reads: CASSLGPDLYEQYF. The CDR3 coding sequence is TGTGCCAGCAGCTTAGGCCCGGACCTTTACGAGCAGTACTTC.

The gene calls are TRBV20-1 and TRBJ1-4; 8 bases line up with TRBD1. The CDR3 contains 13 residues. After removal of 5 bases from V and 13 bases from J, the junction contained 12 bases not matched to a gene. Germline V gene sequence: CDR1 DFQATT, CDR2 SNEGSKA (reference sequence). CDR3 coding DNA: TGCAGTGCTGAACATTCCCAGGGGGCTAGACTGTTTTTT. Its protein is CSAEHSQGARLFF.

The V gene is TRBV27, the J gene TRBJ2-1; 7 nucleotides agree with TRBD2. The CDR3 totals 16 residues. Germline V gene data show CDR1 as MNHEY and CDR2 as SMNVEV (reference sequence). V shed 8 bases, J shed 5 bases, and the junction held 15 bases outside the gene matches. The CDR3 loop reads CASVRAGGRGDNEQFF. CDR3 coding DNA: TGTGCCAGCGTCCGGGCCGGGGGGAGGGGTGACAATGAGCAGTTCTTC.

This chain links TRBV20-1 with TRBJ1-5, with a weak D call TRBD1 (5 bases). The CDR3 spans 15 residues. In germline, CDR1 is DFQATT, CDR2 SNEGSKA (reference sequence). V was pared by 6 bases and J by 3 bases, with 18 bases between. The CDR3 is CSALKDQGPNQPQHF. The CDR3 DNA is TGCAGTGCCCTTAAAGACCAGGGCCCCAATCAGCCCCAGCATTTT.

V and J are TRBV20-1 and TRBJ1-2; D gene uncertain. Germline CDR1 and CDR2: DFQATT and SNEGSKA (reference sequence). This CDR3 contains 13 residues. Trimming pared 3 bases from V and 4 bases from J, leaving 12 bases between. The DNA of the CDR3 is TGCAGTGCTAGCTTAGCCTCTACCTATGGCTACACCTTC. Its protein is CSASLASTYGYTF.

A few counts support this clonotype. The chain joins TRBV3-1 to TRBJ2-4; D gene ambiguous. The end of the DNA is better explained by TRBJ2-7, so the J call may be wrong. CDR1 is LGHDT and CDR2 is YNNKEL in the germline V gene (reference sequence). The CDR3 totals 13 residues. CDR3 residues: CASSHPVSNEQYF. The DNA of the CDR3 is TGTGCCAGCAGCCACCCGGTGAGCAACGAGCAGTACTTC.

For the CDR3, the DNA is TGTGCCATCAGTGGTGGCGGACAGCACACAGATACGCAGTATTTT. As protein: CAISGGGQHTDTQYF. J is TRBJ2-3 and V is TRBV10-3, with D possibly being TRBD1 (6 bases). The length of the CDR3 is 15 residues. V was shortened by 4 bases and J by 2 bases, with 13 bases between the two germline ends. Looked up from germline, CDR1 is ENHRY and CDR2 is SYGVKD.

On this clonotype itself: An end of the junction does not agree with germline; a read error may underlie this. The V call is TRBV2, the J call TRBJ2-7; tentatively, D is TRBD1 (5 bases). With the DNA end fitting TRBJ2-5 better, the J assignment may be wrong. This CDR3 contains 14 residues. CDR1 is SNHLY and CDR2 is FYNNEI in the germline V gene. The CDR3 here is CAGSEGQGKETQYF. The CDR3 region has the DNA TGTGCCGGCAGTGAAGGGCAGGGCAAAGAGACCCAGTACTTC.

V usage is TRBV6-2 or TRBV6-3 and J usage is TRBJ2-3; possibly TRBD1 or TRBD2 for D (5 bases each). Trimming stripped 3 bases from V and 12 bases from J, with 10 bases between. Germline CDR1 and CDR2: MNHEY and SVGEGT. The CDR3 has 11 residues. The CDR3 protein is CASSYGGIQYF. CDR3 DNA sequence: TGTGCCAGCAGTTATGGGGGAATTCAGTATTTT.

The CDR3 loop reads CASSAAMWGDEQFF. CDR3 bases: TGTGCCAGCAGCGCGGCTATGTGGGGGGATGAGCAGTTCTTC. The chain uses TRBV9 and TRBJ2-1, with D tentatively TRBD2 (6 bases). V was clipped by 3 bases and J by 8 bases, with 15 bases between them. Germline CDR1 reads SGDLS; CDR2 reads YYNGEE. This CDR3 contains 14 residues.

The rearrangement uses TRBV24-1 and TRBJ2-3; a weak D match, TRBD2 (6 bases). This CDR3 region has 13 residues. Trimming left V 8 bases short and J 2 bases short, with 10 bases between. The germline V gene has CDR1 KGHDR and CDR2 SFDVKD. CDR3 nucleotide sequence: TGTGCCACCACCAGCGGGTACACAGATACGCAGTATTTT. Translation: CATTSGYTDTQYF.

The chain combines TRBV10-3 with TRBJ2-7, with 11 nucleotides matching TRBD2. Germline V CDR1 and CDR2: ENHRY, SYGVKD. J gave up 6 bases and V 4 bases, and 5 bases lay outside the gene matches. The CDR3 spans 14 residues. The CDR3 spells CAISVGGTSGEQYF. CDR3 DNA: TGTGCCATCAGTGTCGGCGGGACTAGCGGCGAGCAGTACTTC.

The chain has TRBV20-1 and TRBJ2-3; 8 bases are a match to TRBD2. The CDR3 has 12 amino acids. The germline V gene encodes CDR1 DFQATT and CDR2 SNEGSKA (reference sequence). The ends lost 6 bases at V and 5 bases at J; junction bases unmatched: 4. DNA of the CDR3: TGCAGTGCATACCGGGGGGGAGATACGCAGTATTTT. It is translated as CSAYRGGDTQYF.

The V gene is TRBV5-4, the J gene TRBJ2-1; TRBD1 might be the D (7 bases). The CDR3 extends over 14 amino acids. The germline gives CDR1 SGHNT, CDR2 YYREEE (reference sequence). V lost 4 bases and J lost 9, with 17 bases in between. The CDR3 DNA is TGTGCCAGCAGCCTGGGACCAGGGGGGAGTGAGCAGTTCTTC. This encodes CASSLGPGGSEQFF.

Note on this clonotype: The germline gene is not matched at one end of the junction; a read error may be the cause. This sequence joins TRBV2 and TRBJ1-2; perhaps TRBD1 as D (5 bases). This CDR3 is built from 15 residues. From germline, CDR1 is SNHLY and CDR2 FYNNEI. The CDR3 protein is CASSSSPTVSYGHTF. The CDR3 nucleotides read TGTGCCAGCAGTTCTAGCCCGACAGTTAGCTATGGCCACACCTTC.

With respect to this clonotype: The junction shows a germline mismatch at one end, possibly a read error. This sequence joins TRBV3-1 and TRBJ2-7; D uncertain. Germline lookup yields CDR1 LGHDT and CDR2 YNNKEL (reference sequence). This CDR3 region has 13 residues. CDR3 region: CASSPIGSYEQYF. The CDR3 DNA reads as TGCGCCAGCAGCCCCATTGGATCCTACGAGCAGTACTTC.